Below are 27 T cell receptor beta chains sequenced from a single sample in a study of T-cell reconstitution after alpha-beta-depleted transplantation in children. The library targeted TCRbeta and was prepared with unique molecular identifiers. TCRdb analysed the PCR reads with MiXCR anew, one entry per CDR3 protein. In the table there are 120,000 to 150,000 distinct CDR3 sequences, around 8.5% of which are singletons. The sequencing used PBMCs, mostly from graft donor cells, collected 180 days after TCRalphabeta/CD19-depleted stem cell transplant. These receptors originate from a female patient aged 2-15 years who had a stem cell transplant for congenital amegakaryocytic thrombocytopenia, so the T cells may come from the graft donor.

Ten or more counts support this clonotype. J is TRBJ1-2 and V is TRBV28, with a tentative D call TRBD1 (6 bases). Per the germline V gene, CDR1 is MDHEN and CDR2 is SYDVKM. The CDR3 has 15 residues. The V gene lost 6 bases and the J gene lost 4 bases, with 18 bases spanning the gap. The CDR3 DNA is TGTGCCAGCAGGGGGGGGGCCTCTTTCGGCTATGGCTACACCTTC. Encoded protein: CASRGGASFGYGYTF.

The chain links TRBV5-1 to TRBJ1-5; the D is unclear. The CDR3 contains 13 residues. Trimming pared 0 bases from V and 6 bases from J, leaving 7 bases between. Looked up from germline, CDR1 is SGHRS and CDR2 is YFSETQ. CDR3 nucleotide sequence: TGCGCCAGCAGCTTGGGTTGGGGTCAGCCCCAGCATTTT. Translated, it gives CASSLGWGQPQHF.

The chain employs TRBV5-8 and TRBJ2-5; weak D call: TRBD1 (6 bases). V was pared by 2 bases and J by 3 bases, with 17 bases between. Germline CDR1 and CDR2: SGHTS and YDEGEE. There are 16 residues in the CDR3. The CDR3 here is CASSFHRVDFKETQYF. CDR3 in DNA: TGTGCCAGCAGCTTTCACAGGGTTGACTTCAAAGAGACCCAGTACTTC.

This CDR3 reads CASSGGDSQNTEAFF. The CDR3 DNA reads TGTGCCAGCAGTGGGGGGGACAGCCAGAACACTGAAGCTTTCTTT. V and J are TRBV28 and TRBJ1-1; 7 nucleotides agree with TRBD1. Germline assignment: CDR1 MDHEN and CDR2 SYDVKM. This CDR3 spans 15 amino acids. V shed 5 bases, J shed 1 base, and the junction held 7 bases outside the gene matches.

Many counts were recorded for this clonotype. The CDR3 here is CASSFGGDEQYF. DNA of the CDR3: TGTGCCAGCAGTTTTGGTGGGGACGAGCAGTACTTC. This sequence joins TRBV12-3 or TRBV12-4 and TRBJ2-7; no firm D call. There are 12 residues in the CDR3. V dropped 3 bases and J dropped 5 bases, with 8 bases sitting between them.

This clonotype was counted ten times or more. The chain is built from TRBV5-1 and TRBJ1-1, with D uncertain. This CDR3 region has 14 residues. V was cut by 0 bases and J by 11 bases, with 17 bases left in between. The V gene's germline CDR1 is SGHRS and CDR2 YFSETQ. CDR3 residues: CASSLANWGEEAFF. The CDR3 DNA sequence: TGCGCCAGCAGCTTGGCCAACTGGGGTGAGGAGGCTTTCTTT.

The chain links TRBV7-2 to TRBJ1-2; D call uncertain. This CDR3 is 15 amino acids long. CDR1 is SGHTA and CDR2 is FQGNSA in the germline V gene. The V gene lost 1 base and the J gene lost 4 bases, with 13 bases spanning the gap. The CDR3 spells CASSLVAATFYGYTF. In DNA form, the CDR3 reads TGTGCCAGCAGCTTAGTTGCTGCGACGTTCTATGGCTACACCTTC.

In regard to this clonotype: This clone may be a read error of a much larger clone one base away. CDR3 loop: CASSLVFGQGAERYTF. For the CDR3, the DNA is TGTGCCAGCAGTTTAGTCTTTGGACAGGGGGCGGAACGCTACACCTTC. The chain has TRBV12-3 or TRBV12-4 and TRBJ1-2; the match to TRBD1 covers 11 bases. Trimming took 1 base from V and 9 from J; bases not matched to a gene: 10. The CDR3 has 16 residues.

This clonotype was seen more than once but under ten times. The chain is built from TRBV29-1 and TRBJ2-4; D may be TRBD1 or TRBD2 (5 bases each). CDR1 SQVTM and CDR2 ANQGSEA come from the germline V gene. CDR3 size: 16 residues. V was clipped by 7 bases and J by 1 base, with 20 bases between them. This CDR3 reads CSASGTMKGAKNIQYF. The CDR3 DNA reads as TGCAGCGCATCCGGGACCATGAAAGGGGCCAAAAACATTCAGTACTTC. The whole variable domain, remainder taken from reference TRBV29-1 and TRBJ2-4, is SAVISQKPSRDICQRGTSLTIQCQVDSQVTMMFWYRQQPGQSLTLIATANQGSEATYESGFVIDKFPISRPNLTFSTLTVSNMSPEDSSIYLCSASGTMKGAKNIQYFGAGTRLSVL.

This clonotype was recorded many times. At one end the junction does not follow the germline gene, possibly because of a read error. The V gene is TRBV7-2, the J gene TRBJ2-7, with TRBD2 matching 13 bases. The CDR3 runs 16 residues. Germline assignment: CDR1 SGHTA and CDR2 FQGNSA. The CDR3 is CASSLIGGGTSGKVDF. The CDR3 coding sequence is TGTGCCAGCAGCTTAATAGGTGGGGGGACTAGCGGGAAGGTAGACTTC.

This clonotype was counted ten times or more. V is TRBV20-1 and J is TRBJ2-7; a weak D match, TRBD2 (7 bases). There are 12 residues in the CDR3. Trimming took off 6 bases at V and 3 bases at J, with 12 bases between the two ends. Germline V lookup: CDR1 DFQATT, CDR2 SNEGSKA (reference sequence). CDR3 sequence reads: CSASGGLYEQYF. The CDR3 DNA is TGCAGTGCCTCGGGGGGCCTCTACGAGCAGTACTTC.

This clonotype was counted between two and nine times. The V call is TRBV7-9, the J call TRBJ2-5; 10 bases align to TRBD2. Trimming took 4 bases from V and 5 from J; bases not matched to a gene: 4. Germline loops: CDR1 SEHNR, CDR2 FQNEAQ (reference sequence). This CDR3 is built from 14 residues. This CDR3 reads CASSSTLAGETQYF. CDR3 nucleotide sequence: TGTGCCAGCAGCTCGACACTAGCGGGGGAGACCCAGTACTTC. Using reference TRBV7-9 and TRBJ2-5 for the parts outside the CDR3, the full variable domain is DTGVSQNPRHKITKRGQNVTFRCDPISEHNRLYWYRQTLGQGPEFLTYFQNEAQLEKSRLLSDRFSAERPKGSFSTLEIQRTEQGDSAMYLCASSSTLAGETQYFGPGTRLLVL.

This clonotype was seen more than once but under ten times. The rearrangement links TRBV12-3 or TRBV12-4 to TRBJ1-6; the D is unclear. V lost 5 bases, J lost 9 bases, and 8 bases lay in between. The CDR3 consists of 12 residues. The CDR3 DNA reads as TGTGCCAGCAGTGACCGCTTTTCACCCCTCCACTTT. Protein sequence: CASSDRFSPLHF.

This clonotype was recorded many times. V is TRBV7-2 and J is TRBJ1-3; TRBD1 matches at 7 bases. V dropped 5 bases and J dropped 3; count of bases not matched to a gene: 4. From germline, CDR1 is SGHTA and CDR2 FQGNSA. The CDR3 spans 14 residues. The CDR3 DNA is TGTGCCAGCAGCCCCCGGGACAGTGGAAACACCATATATTTT. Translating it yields CASSPRDSGNTIYF. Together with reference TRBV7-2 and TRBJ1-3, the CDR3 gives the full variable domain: GAGVSQSPSNKVTEKGKDVELRCDPISGHTALYWYRQSLGQGLEFLIYFQGNSAPDKSGLPSDRFSAERTGGSVSTLTIQRTQQEDSAVYLCASSPRDSGNTIYFGEGSWLTVV.

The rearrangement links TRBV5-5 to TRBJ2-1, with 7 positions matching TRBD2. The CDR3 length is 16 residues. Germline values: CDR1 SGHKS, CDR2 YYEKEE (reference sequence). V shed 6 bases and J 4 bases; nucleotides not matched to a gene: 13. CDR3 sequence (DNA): TGTGCCAGCACCCTACGAGGGCTAGCGGAGTACAATGAGCAGTTCTTC. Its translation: CASTLRGLAEYNEQFF.

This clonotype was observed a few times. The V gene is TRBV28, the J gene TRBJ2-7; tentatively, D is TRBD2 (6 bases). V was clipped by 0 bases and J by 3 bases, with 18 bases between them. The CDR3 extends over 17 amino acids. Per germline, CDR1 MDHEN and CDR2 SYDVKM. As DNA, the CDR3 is TGTGCCAGCAGTTTATGGGGGGGTGCCCCAATACACTACGAGCAGTACTTC. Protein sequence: CASSLWGGAPIHYEQYF.

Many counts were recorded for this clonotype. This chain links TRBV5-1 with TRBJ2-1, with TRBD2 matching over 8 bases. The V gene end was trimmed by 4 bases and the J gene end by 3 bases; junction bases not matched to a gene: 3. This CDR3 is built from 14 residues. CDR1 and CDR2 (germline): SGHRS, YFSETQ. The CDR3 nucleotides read TGCGCCAGCAGCCTAGGGACTAGCTACAATGAGCAGTTCTTC. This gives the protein CASSLGTSYNEQFF.

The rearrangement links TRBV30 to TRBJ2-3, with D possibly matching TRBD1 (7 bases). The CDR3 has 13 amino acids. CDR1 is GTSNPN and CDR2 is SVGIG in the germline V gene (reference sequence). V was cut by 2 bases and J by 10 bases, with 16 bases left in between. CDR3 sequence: CAWSRQGREAQYF. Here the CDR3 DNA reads TGTGCCTGGAGTCGACAGGGAAGGGAGGCGCAGTATTTT.

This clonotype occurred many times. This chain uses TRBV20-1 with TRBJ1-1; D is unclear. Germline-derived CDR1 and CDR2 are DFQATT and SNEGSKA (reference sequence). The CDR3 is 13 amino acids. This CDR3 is CSLTRAPIPEAFF. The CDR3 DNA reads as TGCAGCCTAACGAGAGCCCCAATTCCTGAAGCTTTCTTT.

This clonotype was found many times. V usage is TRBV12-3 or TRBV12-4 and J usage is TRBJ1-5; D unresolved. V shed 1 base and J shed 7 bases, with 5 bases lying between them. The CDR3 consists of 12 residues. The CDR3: CASSLGPQPQHF. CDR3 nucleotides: TGTGCCAGCAGTTTAGGTCCCCAGCCCCAGCATTTT.

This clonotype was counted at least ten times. The CDR3 coding sequence is TGTGCCTCCTCTCTAGGGAGCGGGGGCTTCTACGAGCAGTACTTC. The encoded protein is CASSLGSGGFYEQYF. The J gene is TRBJ2-7, the V gene TRBV6-5; 8 bases agree with TRBD2. Germline V gives CDR1 MNHEY, CDR2 SVGAGI. This CDR3 region has 15 residues. The V segment lost 11 bases and the J segment 3 bases; nucleotides outside the gene matches: 15.

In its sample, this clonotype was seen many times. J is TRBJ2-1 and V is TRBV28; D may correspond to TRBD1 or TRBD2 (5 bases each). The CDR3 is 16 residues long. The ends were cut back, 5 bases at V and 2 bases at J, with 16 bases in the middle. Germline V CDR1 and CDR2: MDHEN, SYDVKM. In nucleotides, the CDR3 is TGTGCCAGCAGTGGGCCCCGGGACCCGCCCTACAATGAGCAGTTCTTC. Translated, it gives CASSGPRDPPYNEQFF.

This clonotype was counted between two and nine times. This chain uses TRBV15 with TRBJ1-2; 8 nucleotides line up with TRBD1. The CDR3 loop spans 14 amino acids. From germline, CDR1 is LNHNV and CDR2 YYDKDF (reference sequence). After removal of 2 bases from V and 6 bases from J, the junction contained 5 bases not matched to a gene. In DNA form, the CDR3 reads TGTGCCACCAGCAGAAGGACAGGGTTAGATGGCTACACCTTC. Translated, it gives CATSRRTGLDGYTF.

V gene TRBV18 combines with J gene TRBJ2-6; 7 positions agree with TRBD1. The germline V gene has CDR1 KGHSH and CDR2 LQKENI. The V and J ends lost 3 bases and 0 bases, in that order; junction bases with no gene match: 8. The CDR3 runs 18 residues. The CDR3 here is CASSPIFPGGSGANVLTF. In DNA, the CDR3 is TGTGCCAGCTCACCTATTTTTCCAGGGGGCTCTGGGGCCAACGTCCTGACTTTC.

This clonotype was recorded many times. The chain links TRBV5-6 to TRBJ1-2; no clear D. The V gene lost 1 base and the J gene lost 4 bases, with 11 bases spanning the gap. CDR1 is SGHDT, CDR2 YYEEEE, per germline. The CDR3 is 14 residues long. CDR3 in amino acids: CASSLYRRFYGYTF. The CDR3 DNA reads TGTGCCAGCAGCTTGTACCGGAGATTCTATGGCTACACCTTC.

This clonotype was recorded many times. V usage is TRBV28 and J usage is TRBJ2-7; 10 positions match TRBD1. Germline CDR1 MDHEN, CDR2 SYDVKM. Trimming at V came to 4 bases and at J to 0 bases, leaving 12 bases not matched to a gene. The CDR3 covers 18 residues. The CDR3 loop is CASSSDIGTGVSSYEQYF. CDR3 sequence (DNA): TGTGCCAGCAGTTCCGACATCGGGACAGGGGTGAGCTCCTACGAGCAGTACTTC.

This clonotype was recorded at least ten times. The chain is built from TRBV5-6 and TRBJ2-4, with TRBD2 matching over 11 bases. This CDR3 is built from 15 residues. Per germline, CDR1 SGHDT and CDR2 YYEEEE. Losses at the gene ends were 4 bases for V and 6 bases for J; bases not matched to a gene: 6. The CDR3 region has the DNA TGTGCCAGCAGCAGAAGCGGGACTAGCGGAAACATTCAGTACTTC. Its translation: CASSRSGTSGNIQYF.